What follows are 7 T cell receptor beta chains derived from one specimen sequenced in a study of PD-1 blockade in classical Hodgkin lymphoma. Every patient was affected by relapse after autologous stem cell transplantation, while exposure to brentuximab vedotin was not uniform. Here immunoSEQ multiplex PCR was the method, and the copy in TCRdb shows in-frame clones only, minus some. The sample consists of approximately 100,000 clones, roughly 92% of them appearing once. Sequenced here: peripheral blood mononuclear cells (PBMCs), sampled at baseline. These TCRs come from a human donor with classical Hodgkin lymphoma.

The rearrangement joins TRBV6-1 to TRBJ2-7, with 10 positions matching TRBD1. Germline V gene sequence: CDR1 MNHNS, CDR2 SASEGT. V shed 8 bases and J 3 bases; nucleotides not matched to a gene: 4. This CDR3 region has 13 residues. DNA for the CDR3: TGTGCCAGCCTAGGGACAGGGGACTACGAGCAGTACTTC. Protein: CASLGTGDYEQYF.

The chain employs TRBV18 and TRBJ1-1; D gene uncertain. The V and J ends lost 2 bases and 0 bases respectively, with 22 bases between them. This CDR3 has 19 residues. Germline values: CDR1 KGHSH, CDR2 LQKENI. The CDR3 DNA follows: TGTGCCAGCTCACCAAGTGGGCACCAGAGGACCACGTTGAACACTGAAGCTTTCTTT. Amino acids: CASSPSGHQRTTLNTEAFF. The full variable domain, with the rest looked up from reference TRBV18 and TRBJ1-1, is NAGVMQNPRHLVRRRGQEARLRCSPMKGHSHVYWYRQLPEEGLKFMVYLQKENIIDESGMPKERFSAEFPKEGPSILRIQQVVRGDSAAYFCASSPSGHQRTTLNTEAFFGQGTRLTVV.

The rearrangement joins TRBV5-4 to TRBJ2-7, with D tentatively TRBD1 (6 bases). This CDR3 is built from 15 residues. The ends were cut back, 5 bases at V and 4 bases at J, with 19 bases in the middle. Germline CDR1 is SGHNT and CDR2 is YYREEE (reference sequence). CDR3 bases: TGTGCCAGCAGTCTGGAGCGCTCGAGGGGGTACGAGCAGTACTTC. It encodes CASSLERSRGYEQYF.

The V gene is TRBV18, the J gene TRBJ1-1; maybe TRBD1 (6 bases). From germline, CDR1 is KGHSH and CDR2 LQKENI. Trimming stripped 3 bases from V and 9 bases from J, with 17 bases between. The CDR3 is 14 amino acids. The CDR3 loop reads CASSPSGDKGKAFF. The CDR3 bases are TGTGCCAGCTCACCCTCCGGGGACAAGGGGAAAGCTTTCTTT.

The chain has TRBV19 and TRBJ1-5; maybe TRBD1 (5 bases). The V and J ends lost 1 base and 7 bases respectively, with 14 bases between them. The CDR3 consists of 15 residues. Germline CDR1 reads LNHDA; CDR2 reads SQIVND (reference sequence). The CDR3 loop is CASSIAWGEEQPQHF. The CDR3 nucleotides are TGTGCCAGTAGTATAGCCTGGGGGGAGGAGCAGCCCCAGCATTTT.

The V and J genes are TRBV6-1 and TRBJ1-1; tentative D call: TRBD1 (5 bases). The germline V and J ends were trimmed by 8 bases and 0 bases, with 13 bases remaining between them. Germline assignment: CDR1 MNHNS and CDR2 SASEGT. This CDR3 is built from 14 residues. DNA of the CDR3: TGTGCCAGCTATGGGACGTTCATGAACACTGAAGCTTTCTTT. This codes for CASYGTFMNTEAFF.

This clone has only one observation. This CDR3 reads CASSEGGLRVETQYF. As DNA, the CDR3 is TGTGCCAGCAGTGAAGGGGGTTTAAGGGTCGAGACCCAGTACTTC. The gene calls are TRBV6-1 and TRBJ2-5; D is unresolved. Germline V gives CDR1 MNHNS, CDR2 SASEGT. The V and J ends lost 1 base and 5 bases respectively, with 14 bases between them. The CDR3 length is 15 residues.